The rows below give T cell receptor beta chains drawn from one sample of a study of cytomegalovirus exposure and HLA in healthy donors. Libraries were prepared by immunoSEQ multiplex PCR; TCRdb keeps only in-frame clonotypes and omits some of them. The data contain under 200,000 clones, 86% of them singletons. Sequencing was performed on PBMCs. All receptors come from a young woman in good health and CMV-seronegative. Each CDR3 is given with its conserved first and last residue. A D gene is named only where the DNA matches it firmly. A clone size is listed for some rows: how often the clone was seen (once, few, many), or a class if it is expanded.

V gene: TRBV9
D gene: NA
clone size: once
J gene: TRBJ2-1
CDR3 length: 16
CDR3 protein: CASSVGGGSSYNEQFF
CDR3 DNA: TGTGCCAGCAGCGTAGGAGGCGGAAGTTCCTACAATGAGCAGTTCTTC

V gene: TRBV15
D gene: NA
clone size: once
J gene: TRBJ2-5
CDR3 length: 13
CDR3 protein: CATSRTGQETQYF
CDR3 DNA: TGTGCCACCAGCAGAACGGGCCAAGAGACCCAGTACTTC

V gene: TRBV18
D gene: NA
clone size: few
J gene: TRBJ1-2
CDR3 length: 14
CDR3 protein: CASSPEDLSWGYTF
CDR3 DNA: TGTGCCAGCTCACCAGAGGATTTGTCCTGGGGCTACACCTTC

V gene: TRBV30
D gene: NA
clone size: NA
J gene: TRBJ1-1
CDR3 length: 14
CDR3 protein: CAWRDPGVFTEAFF
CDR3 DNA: TGTGCCTGGAGGGATCCCGGGGTGTTCACTGAAGCTTTCTTT

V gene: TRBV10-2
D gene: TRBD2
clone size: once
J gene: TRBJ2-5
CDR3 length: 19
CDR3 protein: CASTTPPGLASTDQETQYF
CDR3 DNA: TGCGCCAGCACCACGCCTCCGGGACTAGCGAGTACTGATCAAGAGACCCAGTACTTC

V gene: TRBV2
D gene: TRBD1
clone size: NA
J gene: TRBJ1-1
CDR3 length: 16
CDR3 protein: CASSPGQGGMNTEAFF
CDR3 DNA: TGTGCCAGCAGCCCCGGACAGGGTGGCATGAACACTGAAGCTTTCTTT

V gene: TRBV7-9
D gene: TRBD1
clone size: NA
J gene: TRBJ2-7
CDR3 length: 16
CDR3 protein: CASTKRPGQGDGEQYF
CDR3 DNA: TGTGCCAGCACCAAGAGGCCGGGACAGGGAGACGGCGAGCAGTACTTC

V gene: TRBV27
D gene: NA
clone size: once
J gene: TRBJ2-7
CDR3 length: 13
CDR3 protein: CASSKRGSYEQYF
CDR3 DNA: TGTGCCAGCAGTAAACGGGGGTCCTACGAGCAGTACTTC

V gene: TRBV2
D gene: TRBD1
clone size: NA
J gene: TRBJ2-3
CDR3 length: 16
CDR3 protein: CASGQTPGGRTDTQYF
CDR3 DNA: TGTGCCAGCGGACAGACCCCAGGGGGCCGCACAGATACGCAGTATTTT

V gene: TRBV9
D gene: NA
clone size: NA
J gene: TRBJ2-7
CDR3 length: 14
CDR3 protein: CASSPGTVVHEQYF
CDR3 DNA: TGTGCCAGCAGCCCCGGGACTGTGGTGCACGAGCAGTACTTC

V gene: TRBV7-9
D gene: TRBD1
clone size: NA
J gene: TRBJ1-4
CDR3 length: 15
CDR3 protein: CASSMGQGAVEKLFF
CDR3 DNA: TGTGCCAGCAGCATGGGACAGGGGGCTGTTGAAAAACTGTTTTTT

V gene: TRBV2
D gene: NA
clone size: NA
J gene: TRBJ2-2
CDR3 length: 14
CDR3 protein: CASYRDLNTGELFF
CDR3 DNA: TGTGCCAGCTACAGGGACCTGAACACCGGGGAGCTGTTTTTT

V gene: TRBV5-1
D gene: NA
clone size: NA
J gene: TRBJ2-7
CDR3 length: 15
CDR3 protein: CASSLEGSGFYEQYF
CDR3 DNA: TGCGCCAGCAGCTTGGAAGGGAGCGGCTTCTACGAGCAGTACTTC

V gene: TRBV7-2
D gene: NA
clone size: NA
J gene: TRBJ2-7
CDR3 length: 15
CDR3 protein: CASSWGGAEFYEQYF
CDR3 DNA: TGTGCCAGCAGCTGGGGGGGCGCGGAATTCTACGAGCAGTACTTC

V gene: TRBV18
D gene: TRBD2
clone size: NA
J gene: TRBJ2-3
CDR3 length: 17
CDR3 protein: CASSPEGLAGGTDTQYF
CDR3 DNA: TGTGCCAGCTCACCCGAGGGACTAGCGGGGGGCACAGATACGCAGTATTTT

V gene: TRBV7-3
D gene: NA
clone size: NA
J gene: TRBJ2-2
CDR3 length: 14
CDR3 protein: CASSLVQNTGELFF
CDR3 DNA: TGTGCCAGCAGCTTAGTCCAGAACACCGGGGAGCTGTTTTTT